This T cell receptor (beta chain) came from a study of blood T cell repertoires in COVID-19. At the level of the study: From T cells, B-cell-depleted T cells, or PBMCs came the material, which was cDNA or gDNA.

While infection was still active, Seattle patients were enrolled and then followed longitudinally. Germline V gene sequence: CDR1 SQVTM, CDR2 ANQGSEA. The CDR3 is 12 residues long. V was trimmed by 6 bases and J by 8 bases, leaving 16 bases between them. Source study methods: Reference gene primers were amplified, and this amplification served to estimate nucleated cell counts. Sequencing was performed with immunoSEQ multiplex PCR; in TCRdb, only in-frame clones are kept and a portion is missing. The D gene and trimming were derived from the DNA, and the V and J assignments and clone size from that table. The sample includes 500,000 to 600,000 clones, roughly nine tenths of them seen just once.

This chain uses TRBV29-1 with TRBJ1-2; D remains unclear. This TCR was sampled from a woman aged 45-60 years with COVID-19, enrolled during active disease. Sequencing input: peripheral blood. Written as DNA, the CDR3 is TGCAGCGTGGGAGCCACTCCGGGGGGCTACACCTTC. Its protein is CSVGATPGGYTF.